A single sample is the source of the 24 T cell receptor beta chains below, sequenced in a study of blood T cell repertoires in COVID-19. Profiled with immunoSEQ multiplex PCR; TCRdb holds only in-frame clones, not every one. This table has 120,000 or so clones, 78% appearing once. The sequencing input was peripheral blood. The receptors derive from a man between 65 and 85 years old with acute or convalescent COVID-19.

The V and J genes are TRBV2 and TRBJ1-1, with 7 bases identical to TRBD1. V was clipped by 7 bases and J by 5 bases; unmatched bases: 7. Germline V gene sequence: CDR1 SNHLY, CDR2 FYNNEI. This CDR3 spans 13 amino acids. CDR3 amino acids: CASNPDRETEAFF. The CDR3 DNA sequence: TGTGCCAGCAACCCAGACAGGGAAACTGAAGCTTTCTTT.

The rearrangement joins TRBV5-4 to TRBJ1-3, with 7 bases identical to TRBD1. CDR3 size: 16 residues. Trimming took 0 bases from V and 2 from J; bases not matched to a gene: 5. Germline V gene sequence: CDR1 SGHNT, CDR2 YYREEE (reference sequence). The CDR3 protein is CASSLGSGTAGNTIYF. The CDR3 DNA sequence: TGTGCCAGCAGCTTGGGGTCTGGGACAGCTGGAAACACCATATATTTT.

The sample holds a few counts of this clone. The rearrangement joins TRBV20-1 to TRBJ2-2; 7 bases match TRBD1. Unmatched junction bases numbered 14, after V lost 3 bases and J lost 7 bases. Germline values: CDR1 DFQATT, CDR2 SNEGSKA (reference sequence). There are 16 residues in the CDR3. Written as DNA, the CDR3 is TGCAGTGCTAGTCCCTTAGGTCAGGGGGACCACGGGGAGCTGTTTTTT. It codes for CSASPLGQGDHGELFF.

There are a few counts of this clone. CDR3 loop: CASRRQGENYGYTF. The DNA for the CDR3 is TGTGCCAGCCGAAGACAGGGGGAGAACTATGGCTACACCTTC. The chain links TRBV5-4 to TRBJ1-2, with TRBD1 identical over 9 bases. This CDR3 region has 14 residues. The V gene end was trimmed by 7 bases and the J gene end by 2 bases; junction bases not matched to a gene: 6. Germline lookup yields CDR1 SGHNT and CDR2 YYREEE (reference sequence).

This clone showed up just a few times. The CDR3 DNA is TGTGCCAGCAACAGACAGGCCTCCTACGAGCAGTACTTC. Translating it yields CASNRQASYEQYF. The chain recombines TRBV5-5 with TRBJ2-7, with D possibly matching TRBD1 (6 bases). In germline, CDR1 is SGHKS, CDR2 YYEKEE (reference sequence). Deletions cut 6 bases from V and 0 bases from J, with 10 bases between. The CDR3 spans 13 residues.

In its sample, this clone was seen once. This chain joins TRBV27 and TRBJ1-1; tentatively, D is TRBD1 (5 bases). V lost 2 bases to trimming and J lost 6 bases, with 10 bases between them. Germline V gene sequence: CDR1 MNHEY, CDR2 SMNVEV (reference sequence). The CDR3 runs 13 residues. This CDR3 is CASSLQGFSEAFF. CDR3 nucleotides: TGTGCCAGCAGTTTACAGGGTTTCTCTGAAGCTTTCTTT.

The V and J genes are TRBV5-4 and TRBJ1-4; 8 positions match TRBD1. From germline, CDR1 is SGHNT and CDR2 YYREEE (reference sequence). The V gene end was trimmed by 4 bases and the J gene end by 7 bases; junction bases not matched to a gene: 9. CDR3 length: 15 residues. In DNA, the CDR3 is TGTGCCAGCAGCCTGGCAGGACAGGGAGCTGAAAAACTGTTTTTT. Translated: CASSLAGQGAEKLFF.

The chain has TRBV7-9 and TRBJ2-4; possibly TRBD1 for D (6 bases). There are 16 residues in the CDR3. V gave up 5 bases and J gave up 8 bases, with 22 bases separating them. The germline CDR1 and CDR2 sequences are SEHNR and FQNEAQ (reference sequence). Here the CDR3 DNA reads TGTGCCAGCAGCCAGTCCTCAAAACAGGGCTGGGACATTCAGTACTTC. Protein product: CASSQSSKQGWDIQYF.

The V and J genes are TRBV30 and TRBJ2-3; 10 nucleotides line up with TRBD2. With 3 bases clipped from V and 3 bases from J, the junction kept 0 bases outside the gene matches. Germline assignment: CDR1 GTSNPN and CDR2 SVGIG (reference sequence). The CDR3 spans 13 residues. Written as DNA, the CDR3 is TGTGCCTGGAGACTAGCGGGGACAGATACGCAGTATTTT. Its protein is CAWRLAGTDTQYF.

The chain combines TRBV25-1 with TRBJ1-1; D might be TRBD1 (5 bases). V shed 5 bases and J shed 2 bases, with 12 bases lying between them. The germline CDR1 and CDR2 sequences are MGHDK and SYGVNS. The CDR3 loop spans 14 amino acids. CDR3 coding DNA: TGTGCCAGCAGTCCCTGGGGCGAAAACACTGAAGCTTTCTTT. It translates to CASSPWGENTEAFF.

This clone is a singleton in its sample. The junction differs from germline at one of its ends, possibly a read error. V and J are TRBV7-7 and TRBJ1-1, with unresolved D. Looked up from germline, CDR1 is SSHAT and CDR2 is FNYEAQ (reference sequence). The CDR3 covers 13 residues. CDR3 in amino acids: CASSLGLDTEAFF. For the CDR3, the DNA is TGTGCTAGCAGCTTAGGTCTTGACACTGAAGCTTTCTTT.

The CDR3 protein is CASSFLGSGGQETQYF. The CDR3 nucleotides are TGTGCCAGCAGCTTTTTGGGGAGCGGGGGTCAGGAGACCCAGTACTTC. This chain links TRBV11-2 with TRBJ2-5; TRBD2 matches at 8 bases. V lost 3 bases to trimming and J lost 5 bases; unmatched junction nucleotides: 11. This CDR3 is 16 amino acids long. The germline V gene has CDR1 SGHAT and CDR2 FQNNGV.

This rearrangement joins TRBV7-9 to TRBJ1-1; TRBD1 might be the D (6 bases). The germline V gene encodes CDR1 SEHNR and CDR2 FQNEAQ (reference sequence). The V end lost 4 bases, the J end lost 3 bases, and 15 bases lay between the germline ends. The CDR3 has 15 residues. The CDR3, as DNA: TGTGCCAGCAGCTCTACAGGGAGGGAGGACACTGAAGCTTTCTTT. Its protein is CASSSTGREDTEAFF.

The chain has TRBV19 and TRBJ1-2, with D perhaps matching TRBD1 (5 bases). This CDR3 spans 16 amino acids. Germline CDR1 LNHDA, CDR2 SQIVND (reference sequence). Trimming stripped 3 bases from V and 4 bases from J, with 18 bases between. CDR3 amino acids: CASSISPPTGAYGYTF. CDR3 bases: TGTGCCAGTAGTATTTCCCCTCCCACTGGGGCCTATGGCTACACCTTC.

The J gene is TRBJ1-2, the V gene TRBV24-1; 11 bases align to TRBD1. J gave up 0 bases and V 4 bases, and 3 bases lay outside the gene matches. The germline V gene encodes CDR1 KGHDR and CDR2 SFDVKD. This CDR3 is 16 amino acids long. The DNA of the CDR3 is TGTGCCACCAGTGACCCGGGACAGGGGGCTAACTATGGCTACACCTTC. The encoded protein is CATSDPGQGANYGYTF.

This clone was seen a handful of times. The chain is built from TRBV19 and TRBJ2-7; D not certain. V lost 4 bases and J lost 7, with 17 bases in between. Germline V CDR1 and CDR2: LNHDA, SQIVND (reference sequence). The CDR3 runs 14 residues. The CDR3 DNA is TGTGCCAGTAGTAGGTCAGGCCGAGAACGGGAGCAGTACTTC. Amino acid sequence: CASSRSGREREQYF.

This sequence joins TRBV18 and TRBJ2-3, with 9 bases lining up with TRBD1. Trimming cost V 4 bases and J 4 bases; bases outside gene matches: 9. The CDR3 is 16 residues long. Germline V gene lookup returns CDR1 KGHSH and CDR2 LQKENI. The CDR3: CASSQGTGRSSDTQYF. CDR3 DNA sequence: TGTGCCAGCTCACAGGGGACAGGGCGGTCTTCAGATACGCAGTATTTT.

This chain joins TRBV30 and TRBJ1-4; no reliable D call. V gave up 0 bases and J gave up 9 bases, with 11 bases separating them. Looked up from germline, CDR1 is GTSNPN and CDR2 is SVGIG (reference sequence). This CDR3 is built from 13 residues. CDR3 nucleotides: TGTGCCTGGAGTGTAATTCGAGCAAAAAAACTGTTTTTT. Translation: CAWSVIRAKKLFF.

The rearrangement links TRBV18 to TRBJ2-7; possible D gene TRBD2, 6 bases. With 6 bases removed from V and 5 bases from J, the gap between germline ends came to 14 bases. The germline gives CDR1 KGHSH, CDR2 LQKENI. This CDR3 has 13 amino acids. CDR3 sequence: CASSEGRRDEQYF. The CDR3 DNA sequence: TGTGCCAGCTCGGAGGGACGGCGGGACGAGCAGTACTTC.

The chain recombines TRBV19 with TRBJ1-2, with 10 bases aligning to TRBD1. The CDR3 has 15 amino acids. Per germline, CDR1 LNHDA and CDR2 SQIVND (reference sequence). Losses at the gene ends were 1 base for V and 8 bases for J; bases not matched to a gene: 7. For the CDR3, the DNA is TGTGCCAGTAGTATAGGCCGGGACAGGGGCCTCGGCTACACCTTC. Amino acids: CASSIGRDRGLGYTF.

The chain couples TRBV19 to TRBJ1-2; TRBD1 matches at 9 bases. From germline, CDR1 is LNHDA and CDR2 SQIVND (reference sequence). Trimming removed 5 bases from V and 4 bases from J; junction bases left unmatched: 2. The length of the CDR3 is 13 residues. The CDR3 bases are TGTGCCAGTAGTCCGGGACAGGGCTATGGCTACACCTTC. This encodes CASSPGQGYGYTF.

This chain joins TRBV10-3 and TRBJ2-5; TRBD2 agrees at 14 bases. This CDR3 has 15 amino acids. Germline V CDR1 and CDR2: ENHRY, SYGVKD. V shed 6 bases, J shed 5 bases, and the junction held 5 bases outside the gene matches. CDR3 nucleotide sequence: TGTGCCATCAGGACTAGCGGGGGGGCCCAGGAGACCCAGTACTTC. It encodes CAIRTSGGAQETQYF.

The V and J genes are TRBV6-2 or TRBV6-3 and TRBJ1-2, with D maybe TRBD1 (5 bases). CDR1 MNHEY and CDR2 SVGEGT come from the germline V gene. The V and J ends lost 6 bases and 2 bases respectively, with 13 bases between them. The CDR3 has 14 residues. CDR3 DNA sequence: TGTGCCAGCAGCTCGGGACTGACCAACTATGGCTACACCTTC. It is translated as CASSSGLTNYGYTF.

This rearrangement joins TRBV6-1 to TRBJ2-6; maybe TRBD1 (6 bases). CDR3 length: 15 residues. Deletions cut 3 bases from V and 4 bases from J, with 10 bases between. Germline CDR1 reads MNHNS; CDR2 reads SASEGT. In DNA form, the CDR3 reads TGTGCCAGCAGTGACAACAGGGTCGGGGCCAACGTCCTGACTTTC. It encodes CASSDNRVGANVLTF.